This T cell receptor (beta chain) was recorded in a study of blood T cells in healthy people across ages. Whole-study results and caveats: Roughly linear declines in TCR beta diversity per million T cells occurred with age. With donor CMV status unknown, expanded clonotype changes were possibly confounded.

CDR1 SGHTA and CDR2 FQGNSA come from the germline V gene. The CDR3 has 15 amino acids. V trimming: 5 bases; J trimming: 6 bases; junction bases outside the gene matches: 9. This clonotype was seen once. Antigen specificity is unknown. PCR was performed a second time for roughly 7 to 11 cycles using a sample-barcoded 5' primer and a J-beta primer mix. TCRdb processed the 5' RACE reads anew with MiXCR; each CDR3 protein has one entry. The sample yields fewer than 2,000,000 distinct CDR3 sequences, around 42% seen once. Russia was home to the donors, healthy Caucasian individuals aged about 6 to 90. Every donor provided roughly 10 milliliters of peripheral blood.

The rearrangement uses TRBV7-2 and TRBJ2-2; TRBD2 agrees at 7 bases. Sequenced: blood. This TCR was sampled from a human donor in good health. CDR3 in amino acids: CASSDWGGVAGELFF. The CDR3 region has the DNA TGTGCCAGCAGCGACTGGGGGGGGGTGGCCGGGGAGCTGTTTTTT.